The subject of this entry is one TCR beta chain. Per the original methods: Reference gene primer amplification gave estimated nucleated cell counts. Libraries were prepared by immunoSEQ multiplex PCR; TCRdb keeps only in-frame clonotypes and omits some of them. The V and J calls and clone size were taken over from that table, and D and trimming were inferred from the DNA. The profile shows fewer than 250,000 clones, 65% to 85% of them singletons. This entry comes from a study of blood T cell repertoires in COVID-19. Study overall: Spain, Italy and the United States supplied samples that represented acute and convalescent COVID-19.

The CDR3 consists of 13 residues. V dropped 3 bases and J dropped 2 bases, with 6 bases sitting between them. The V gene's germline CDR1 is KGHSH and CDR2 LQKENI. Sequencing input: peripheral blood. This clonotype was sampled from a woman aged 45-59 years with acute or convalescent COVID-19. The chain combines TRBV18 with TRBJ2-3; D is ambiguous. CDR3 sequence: CASSPPHTDTQYF. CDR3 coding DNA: TGTGCCAGCTCACCGCCACACACAGATACGCAGTATTTT.